The subject of this entry is one T cell receptor beta chain. This specimen comes from a study of blood T cell repertoires in COVID-19. Study at large: Specimens from acute and convalescent COVID-19 originated in the United States, Italy and Spain. T cells, B-cell-depleted T cells, or PBMCs provided the cDNA or gDNA that served as material.

Per the original data handling: From reference gene primer amplification, estimates of nucleated cell counts were derived. The data were produced by immunoSEQ multiplex PCR, yet TCRdb's version contains in-frame clones alone and is incomplete. That table furnishes V, J and clone size, whereas the DNA furnished D and trimming. The sample has 390,000 or so clones, about 89% seen once; the top ten hold around 9.3%. The CDR3 loop spans 16 amino acids. Deletions cut 5 bases from V and 2 bases from J, with 18 bases between. In germline, CDR1 is SEHNR, CDR2 FQNEAQ (reference sequence). This TCR was sampled from a woman aged 25-40 years with COVID-19, enrolled during active disease. Sequences were obtained from peripheral blood. This chain uses TRBV7-9 with TRBJ1-1, with D perhaps TRBD1 (6 bases). The CDR3 is CASSTRRTANNTEAFF. As DNA, the CDR3 is TGTGCCAGCAGCACCCGGCGGACAGCAAATAACACTGAAGCTTTCTTT.